This T cell receptor beta chain was profiled in a study of blood T cells in healthy people across ages. Findings of the study overall: Estimated diversity, derived from one million T cells, was regarded as an underestimate.

The authors ran a second PCR of 7 to 11 cycles using a sample-barcoded 5' primer and a J-beta primer mix. In TCRdb, the 5' RACE reads were re-called with MiXCR into one record per CDR3 protein. Of about 800,000 distinct CDR3 sequences detected, 58% appear once; the ten largest clones hold 20% to 25%. With 5 bases clipped from V and 5 bases from J, the junction kept 11 bases outside the gene matches. The CDR3 length is 16 residues. Germline assignment: CDR1 MNHEY and CDR2 SMNVEV (reference sequence). This clonotype has more than one count but fewer than ten. What it binds is unknown. V gene TRBV27 combines with J gene TRBJ2-1; 8 nucleotides line up with TRBD2. The origin of this receptor is a man aged 30 to 45 in good health. Specimen: blood. This CDR3 reads CASSPAGGSRDNEQFF. CDR3 nucleotide sequence: TGTGCCAGCAGTCCCGCGGGGGGCAGCAGGGACAATGAGCAGTTCTTC.